This record covers a single TCR beta chain. The record originates from a study of cytomegalovirus exposure and HLA in healthy donors. PCR used 60 Vbeta primers and 13 Jbeta primers. The data were produced by immunoSEQ multiplex PCR, yet TCRdb's version contains in-frame clones alone and is incomplete. The table records 70,000 to 75,000 clones, 60% to 80% of them present only once. V gave up 4 bases and J gave up 5 bases, with 8 bases separating them. The germline CDR1 and CDR2 sequences are SNHLY and FYNNEI. The CDR3 is 12 residues long. The receptor was derived from a woman aged 40 to 50 in good health and CMV-seropositive. Sequencing input: PBMCs. The chain has TRBV2 and TRBJ2-5, with D possibly being TRBD2 (5 bases). The CDR3 DNA follows: TGTGCCAGCAGTGCCACGGGGGAGACCCAGTACTTC. This translates into CASSATGETQYF.